This TCR beta chain was recovered during a study of T cells in Graves' hyperthyroidism and ophthalmopathy. Across the study: Peripheral blood samples were taken at initial diagnosis, prior to any treatment. Overall study findings and caveats: Classification by a 13 V-J model distinguished ophthalmopathy from stable hyperthyroidism. A median 6.5 months before onset, the model predicted ophthalmopathy.

Researchers took RNA transcripts and amplified the TCR beta CDR3 regions from them. The HTBI set primed first-round TCR CDR3 RT-PCR. MiXCR, applied by TCRdb to the multiplex PCR reads, yields one record per CDR3 protein. The sample yields about 420,000 distinct CDR3 sequences, around 16% seen once. Uncontrolled infections, other autoimmune diseases, pregnancy or lactation led to exclusion of patients. This CDR3 is 14 amino acids long. Germline V gives CDR1 SQVTM, CDR2 ANQGSEA. Trimming cost V 6 bases and J 2 bases; bases outside gene matches: 7. The sample holds many counts of this clonotype. Its specificity is not known.

The rearrangement links TRBV29-1 to TRBJ2-5; 9 positions agree with TRBD1. Sequenced: blood. This receptor was obtained from a woman between 18 and 29 years old with Graves' hyperthyroidism. The CDR3 reads CSVGTGLVQETQYF. Written as DNA, the CDR3 is TGCAGCGTGGGGACAGGGCTGGTTCAAGAGACCCAGTACTTC.